The entry below gives a single TCR beta chain sequence along with its context. Its specificity is unknown. Libraries for TCRalpha and TCRbeta carried sample barcodes and unique molecular identifiers via 5'RACE. From the 5' RACE reads, TCRdb called clonotypes with MiXCR, one entry per CDR3 protein. The sample carries 470,000 or so distinct CDR3 sequences, 20% recorded once. This entry is derived from a study of T-cell memory formation after mild COVID-19. Study details: Clustering of TCRs was largely donor specific. Findings of the study overall: Memory from before infection featured some responding clones, which suggests cross-reactive memory joined. CD4/CD8 balance characterized clones contracting day 15 to 85, and CD4+ skew characterized later expanders.

The TCR sequence derives from an adult woman who had mild COVID-19 (a few samples of this study predate the infection). Cell type and time point are not known. Sequenced input: PBMCs or a T cell subset sorted from them (not recorded which).

The CDR3 nucleotides read TGTGCCAGCAGTCGACGGGGGGGAAATGATGGCTACACCTTC. Translation gives CASSRRGGNDGYTF. The rearrangement joins TRBV7-9 to TRBJ1-2, with D possibly TRBD1 on 5 matching bases. The V end lost 6 bases, the J end lost 6 bases, and 17 bases lay between the germline ends. This CDR3 spans 14 amino acids. CDR1 is SEHNR and CDR2 is FQNEAQ in the germline V gene (reference sequence).